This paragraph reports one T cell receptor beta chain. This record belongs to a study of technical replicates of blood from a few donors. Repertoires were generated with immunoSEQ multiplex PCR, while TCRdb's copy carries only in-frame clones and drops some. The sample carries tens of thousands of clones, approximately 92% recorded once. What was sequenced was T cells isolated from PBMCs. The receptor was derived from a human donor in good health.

CDR3 DNA: TGTGCCACTGGGGGGGGCGAGATCGGTGAAAAACTGTTTTTT. The encoded protein is CATGGGEIGEKLFF. V is TRBV18 and J is TRBJ1-4, with a tentative D call TRBD1 (6 bases). Germline values: CDR1 KGHSH, CDR2 LQKENI. CDR3 size: 14 residues. Trimming took 10 bases from V and 7 from J, leaving 19 bases between them. Filled out from reference TRBV18 and TRBJ1-4, the complete variable domain reads NAGVMQNPRHLVRRRGQEARLRCSPMKGHSHVYWYRQLPEEGLKFMVYLQKENIIDESGMPKERFSAEFPKEGPSILRIQQVVRGDSAAYFCATGGGEIGEKLFFGSGTQLSVL.